These 15 T cell receptor beta chains were sequenced from one sample in a study of blood T cell repertoires in COVID-19. TCRdb keeps only in-frame clones here, not all; method: immunoSEQ multiplex PCR. The data contain approximately 260,000 clones, roughly 80% of them singletons. The sequenced sample consisted of peripheral blood. These receptors all come from a woman aged 55-70 years with active or convalescent COVID-19.

The chain couples TRBV19 to TRBJ1-2; TRBD1 matches at 9 bases. Germline CDR1 and CDR2: LNHDA and SQIVND (reference sequence). V lost 7 bases and J lost 7; bases outside the gene matches: 10. The CDR3 contains 14 residues. The chain's CDR3 is CASNAQGARLGYTF. DNA of the CDR3: TGTGCCAGTAACGCACAGGGGGCGCGTCTTGGCTACACCTTC.

The chain employs TRBV19 and TRBJ1-1; TRBD1 matches 8 bases. J lost 1 base, V lost 5 bases, and 6 bases had no gene match. Germline-derived CDR1 and CDR2 are LNHDA and SQIVND (reference sequence). The CDR3 contains 15 residues. The CDR3 is CASSDQGAWNTEAFF. CDR3 nucleotides: TGTGCCAGTAGTGATCAGGGGGCTTGGAACACTGAAGCTTTCTTT.

This clone was seen once. The gene calls are TRBV24-1 and TRBJ1-2; 8 positions match TRBD1. The CDR3 has 15 amino acids. The germline V gene encodes CDR1 KGHDR and CDR2 SFDVKD. Trimming cost V 4 bases and J 6 bases; bases outside gene matches: 9. CDR3 residues: CATSDTDRAHDGYTF. In nucleotides, the CDR3 is TGTGCCACCAGTGACACGGACAGGGCACATGATGGCTACACCTTC.

This chain uses TRBV5-5 with TRBJ2-7; 9 bases fit TRBD1. J lost 5 bases, V lost 4 bases, and 7 bases had no gene match. This CDR3 spans 14 amino acids. Germline loops: CDR1 SGHKS, CDR2 YYEKEE (reference sequence). The DNA for the CDR3 is TGTGCCAGCAGCCCGGGACAGGGACGGGACGAGCAGTACTTC. Translation gives CASSPGQGRDEQYF.

The V and J genes are TRBV30 and TRBJ2-7, with a weak D call TRBD1 (6 bases). Trimming left V 3 bases short and J 6 bases short, with 15 bases between. The length of the CDR3 is 13 residues. The germline gives CDR1 GTSNPN, CDR2 SVGIG (reference sequence). The CDR3 here is CAWRGWGPGEQYF. CDR3 bases: TGTGCCTGGAGGGGTTGGGGGCCCGGCGAGCAGTACTTC. The whole variable domain, filled in from reference TRBV30 and TRBJ2-7, reads SQTIHQWPATLVQPVGSPLSLECTVEGTSNPNLYWYRQAAGRGLQLLFYSVGIGQISSEVPQNLSASRPQDRQFILSSKKLLLSDSGFYLCAWRGWGPGEQYFGPGTRLTVT.

CDR3 nucleotides: TGTGCCAGCAGCCTCAACGCGGTAGCCAACTATGGCTACACCTTC. This sequence encodes CASSLNAVANYGYTF. The rearrangement links TRBV7-9 to TRBJ1-2; D unclear. This CDR3 region has 15 residues. Germline assignment: CDR1 SEHNR and CDR2 FQNEAQ (reference sequence). Trimming took 5 bases from V and 2 from J, leaving 15 bases between them.

The V and J genes are TRBV5-1 and TRBJ1-2, with 7 positions matching TRBD1. The J segment lost 8 bases and the V segment lost 0 bases, leaving 7 bases of the junction unmatched. The CDR3 runs to 14 residues. CDR1 SGHRS and CDR2 YFSETQ come from the germline V gene. CDR3 coding DNA: TGCGCCAGCAGCTTGGCGACAGGGCCAAGGGGCTACACCTTC. It encodes CASSLATGPRGYTF.

In this sample, this clone turned up once. CDR3 sequence reads: CAWSVRTGLDYTF. CDR3 nucleotide sequence: TGTGCCTGGAGTGTCAGGACAGGGTTGGACTACACCTTC. This chain connects TRBV30 to TRBJ1-2; TRBD1 aligns across 8 bases. Germline trimming cut 0 bases from V and 10 bases from J; bases unmatched to any gene: 7. CDR1 and CDR2 (germline): GTSNPN, SVGIG (reference sequence). This CDR3 is built from 13 residues.

As concerns this clone: The identical CDR3 is also encoded by other nucleotide sequences in the sample. This rearrangement joins TRBV19 to TRBJ2-5; D unclear. CDR1 and CDR2 from the germline V gene are LNHDA and SQIVND (reference sequence). This CDR3 has 13 residues. V was trimmed by 3 bases and J by 1 base, leaving 6 bases between them. In DNA, the CDR3 is TGTGCCAGTAGTATCGGGTCCCAAGAGACCCAGTACTTC. Translated: CASSIGSQETQYF.

This clone occurred a few times. The V gene is TRBV28, the J gene TRBJ1-1, with 8 bases matching TRBD1. From germline, CDR1 is MDHEN and CDR2 SYDVKM. The CDR3 is 14 amino acids. The V and J ends lost 7 bases and 3 bases, in that order; junction bases with no gene match: 7. DNA for the CDR3: TGTGCCAGCATTGAGGACAGGGTGGACACTGAAGCTTTCTTT. Translated, it gives CASIEDRVDTEAFF.

This clone was seen a single time. The rearrangement uses TRBV18 and TRBJ2-3; the D gene is possibly TRBD1 (8 bases). CDR3 size: 15 residues. CDR1 and CDR2 from the germline V gene are KGHSH and LQKENI. The V and J ends lost 6 bases and 0 bases respectively, with 13 bases between them. In DNA, the CDR3 is TGTGCCAGCTCTGGACAGGGAGGGAGCACAGATACGCAGTATTTT. Its translation is CASSGQGGSTDTQYF.

This clone has more than one count but fewer than ten. The chain links TRBV7-6 to TRBJ2-7; maybe TRBD1 (5 bases). This CDR3 contains 15 residues. Germline loops: CDR1 SGHVS, CDR2 FNYEAQ. Trimming cost V 5 bases and J 3 bases, with 17 bases left between them. CDR3 nucleotide sequence: TGTGCCAGCAGCCCAGGGATGACACTAAGCTACGAGCAGTACTTC. Protein product: CASSPGMTLSYEQYF.

The chain joins TRBV6-5 to TRBJ1-2; a possible D gene is TRBD1 (5 bases). In germline, CDR1 is MNHEY, CDR2 SVGAGI. Deletions cut 0 bases from V and 4 bases from J, with 12 bases between. This CDR3 comprises 15 residues. CDR3 coding DNA: TGTGCCAGCAGTTACTCGGGGACTGATATCTATGGCTACACCTTC. As protein: CASSYSGTDIYGYTF.

This clone occurred once. The CDR3: CASSFLQENTEAFF. CDR3 nucleotide sequence: TGCGCCAGCAGCTTTCTACAGGAGAACACTGAAGCTTTCTTT. The rearrangement links TRBV5-1 to TRBJ1-1; tentatively, D is TRBD1 (5 bases). Trimming removed 2 bases at V and 1 base at J, with 9 bases between. Germline CDR1 SGHRS, CDR2 YFSETQ. This CDR3 is 14 amino acids long.

The chain carries TRBV6-6 and TRBJ1-5, with D unclear. The ends were cut back, 6 bases at V and 8 bases at J, with 14 bases in the middle. Germline V lookup: CDR1 MNHNY, CDR2 SVGAGI (reference sequence). The CDR3 runs 13 residues. The CDR3 nucleotides read TGTGCCAGCAGCAATCAGGTTTTGGAGCCCCAGCATTTT. Encoded protein: CASSNQVLEPQHF.